This TCR beta chain was sequenced during a study of shared clonotypes between healthy human individuals. Overall study findings and caveats: Despite large depth, sorted-subset datasets appeared incompletely sequenced. A few donors shared approximately 5% of their naive CD4 clonotypes.

Positive CCR7 selection of CD45RO-negative cells yielded the naive CD8 cells, and terminally differentiated effector memory CD45RA+ cells were excluded. Per the authors' pipeline: ImmunoSEQ yielded junction-only sequences lacking quality scores, so filtering differed. The method was immunoSEQ multiplex PCR; TCRdb's version includes in-frame clones alone and lacks a portion of them. The V and J calls and clone size are taken from that table; D and trimming were inferred from the DNA. This sample has about 610,000 clones, with around 96% found just once. Germline lookup yields CDR1 SEHNR and CDR2 FQNEAQ (reference sequence). This CDR3 is 16 amino acids long. With 5 bases removed from V and 2 bases from J, the gap between germline ends came to 18 bases. For this clone: Its cognate antigen is unknown.

V is TRBV7-9 and J is TRBJ2-5; D is possibly TRBD2 (7 bases). Sequencing was done on a sample of naive CD8+ T cells sorted from blood. The sequence was collected from a woman in her 30s in good health. The CDR3 coding sequence is TGTGCCAGCAGCCCCGAGGGGGGGTCCGTTCAAGAGACCCAGTACTTC. Encoded protein: CASSPEGGSVQETQYF.